Below, 22 T cell receptor beta chains from the same sample are listed, as sequenced in a study of shared clonotypes between healthy human individuals. Measured with immunoSEQ multiplex PCR; TCRdb has only the in-frame clones, and not every one. The sample records roughly 1,100,000 clones, about 70% being singletons. Sequenced sample: memory CD4+ T cells sorted from blood. The subset here: CD45RA-negative fraction. The source is a man younger than 35 in good health.

The chain links TRBV25-1 to TRBJ1-4, with D perhaps TRBD1 (6 bases). The ends were cut back, 8 bases at V and 7 bases at J, with 17 bases in the middle. The CDR3 length is 14 residues. Germline-derived CDR1 and CDR2 are MGHDK and SYGVNS. CDR3 sequence (DNA): TGTGCCAGCGACCCTACAGGGTTAGGTGAAAAACTGTTTTTT. Translating gives CASDPTGLGEKLFF. The complete variable domain, with remaining parts taken from reference TRBV25-1 and TRBJ1-4, reads EADIYQTPRYLVIGTGKKITLECSQTMGHDKMYWYQQDPGMELHLIHYSYGVNSTEKGDLSSESTVSRIRTEHFPLTLESARPSHTSQYLCASDPTGLGEKLFFGSGTQLSVL.

The J gene is TRBJ2-7, the V gene TRBV5-4; D gene ambiguous. This CDR3 region has 12 residues. Deletions cut 4 bases from V and 4 bases from J, with 9 bases between. Germline V gene data show CDR1 as SGHNT and CDR2 as YYREEE (reference sequence). The CDR3 is CASSIDRYEQYF. The CDR3, as DNA: TGTGCCAGCAGCATAGACCGTTACGAGCAGTACTTC.

The chain combines TRBV18 with TRBJ1-5; TRBD1 might be the D (5 bases). The V end was cut by 3 bases, the J end by 8 bases, with 14 bases between. CDR3 length: 14 amino acids. The germline V gene encodes CDR1 KGHSH and CDR2 LQKENI. CDR3 sequence reads: CASSPVSEGEPQHF. CDR3 sequence (DNA): TGTGCCAGCTCACCCGTCAGCGAAGGGGAGCCCCAGCATTTT.

The chain combines TRBV5-1 with TRBJ2-7; 8 bases are a match to TRBD1. V lost 2 bases to trimming and J lost 4 bases; unmatched junction nucleotides: 8. Germline CDR1 and CDR2: SGHRS and YFSETQ. The CDR3 spans 15 residues. The CDR3 region is CASSFGGQGKYEQYF. The CDR3 DNA is TGCGCCAGCAGCTTCGGTGGACAGGGAAAGTACGAGCAGTACTTC.

This clone has a single count. The chain carries TRBV2 and TRBJ2-1, with a possible D match to TRBD2 (5 bases). The CDR3 has 14 amino acids. The ends were cut back, 7 bases at V and 3 bases at J, with 13 bases in the middle. The germline V gene encodes CDR1 SNHLY and CDR2 FYNNEI. The CDR3 bases are TGTGCCAGCACTAGAGAGGGCGGCTACAATGAGCAGTTCTTC. It is translated as CASTREGGYNEQFF.

This clone was observed once. The chain couples TRBV19 to TRBJ2-1; D may be TRBD1 (5 bases). CDR1 LNHDA and CDR2 SQIVND come from the germline V gene (reference sequence). Trimming cost V 6 bases and J 6 bases, with 15 bases left between them. There are 14 residues in the CDR3. The CDR3 region is CASSMGRVFNEQFF. CDR3 DNA sequence: TGTGCCAGTAGCATGGGCAGGGTCTTCAATGAGCAGTTCTTC.

The chain carries TRBV6-1 and TRBJ1-5; tentative D call: TRBD1 (5 bases). The CDR3 sequence is 15 residues long. Between the trimmed V and J ends, which lost 7 bases and 1 base, there was a span of 14 bases. Germline V gene sequence: CDR1 MNHNS, CDR2 SASEGT. The CDR3 DNA is TGTGCCAGCATGGAGGGGTCGGTGAGCAATCAGCCCCAGCATTTT. Protein sequence: CASMEGSVSNQPQHF.

The V gene is TRBV5-1, the J gene TRBJ2-2; D is unresolved. This CDR3 spans 14 amino acids. V lost 0 bases and J lost 5, with 8 bases in between. Germline lookup yields CDR1 SGHRS and CDR2 YFSETQ. The CDR3 DNA reads as TGCGCCAGCAGCTTGGCTACAAGTACCGGGGAGCTGTTTTTT. It translates to CASSLATSTGELFF.

V usage is TRBV6-1 and J usage is TRBJ2-6; a weak D match, TRBD1 (5 bases). The germline V gene encodes CDR1 MNHNS and CDR2 SASEGT. The V gene lost 1 base and the J gene lost 0 bases, with 10 bases spanning the gap. The CDR3 is made up of 17 amino acids. The CDR3 loop reads CASSEGGFSSGANVLTF. For the CDR3, the DNA is TGTGCCAGCAGTGAAGGGGGCTTCAGCTCTGGGGCCAACGTCCTGACTTTC.

This clone is a singleton in its sample. This sequence joins TRBV5-1 and TRBJ2-3, with 15 nucleotides matching TRBD2. CDR3 length: 16 amino acids. CDR1 and CDR2 (germline): SGHRS, YFSETQ. The V segment lost 4 bases and the J segment 5 bases; nucleotides outside the gene matches: 5. The CDR3 DNA reads as TGCGCCAGCAGCCCGGGACTAGCGGGGGGTGGAGATACGCAGTATTTT. Amino acids: CASSPGLAGGGDTQYF.

This chain uses TRBV5-1 with TRBJ2-1, with TRBD1 matching 7 bases. After removal of 0 bases from V and 5 bases from J, the junction contained 5 bases not matched to a gene. This CDR3 is 15 amino acids long. Germline V CDR1 and CDR2: SGHRS, YFSETQ. The DNA for the CDR3 is TGCGCCAGCAGCTTGGTCCAGGGGGAGAACAATGAGCAGTTCTTC. It codes for CASSLVQGENNEQFF.

CDR3 protein: CASSSMGNPGNTIYF. Here the CDR3 DNA reads TGTGCCAGCAGCTCGATGGGGAATCCTGGAAACACCATATATTTT. The rearrangement links TRBV5-4 to TRBJ1-3; no firm D call. CDR1 SGHNT and CDR2 YYREEE come from the germline V gene (reference sequence). V shed 3 bases and J shed 2 bases, with 12 bases lying between them. The CDR3 has 15 residues. The full variable domain, with the rest looked up from reference TRBV5-4 and TRBJ1-3, is ETGVTQSPTHLIKTRGQQVTLRCSSQSGHNTVSWYQQALGQGPQFIFQYYREEENGRGNFPPRFSGLQFPNYSSELNVNALELDDSALYLCASSSMGNPGNTIYFGEGSWLTVV.

The chain links TRBV21-1 to TRBJ2-2; no check of the table's D call, TRBD1, against the DNA was made. TRBV21-1 is a known pseudogene. CDR3 size: 14 residues. CDR3 sequence (DNA): TGTGCCAGCAGCCTTCACAGGGGCTCCGGGGAGCTGTTTTTT. Protein product: CASSLHRGSGELFF.

The chain joins TRBV5-6 to TRBJ1-3, with 7 bases matching TRBD1. The CDR3 is made up of 15 amino acids. In germline, CDR1 is SGHDT, CDR2 YYEEEE. V was pared by 5 bases and J by 0 bases, with 5 bases of the junction left unmatched. CDR3 nucleotides: TGTGCCAGCAGTCGGGACAGCCTCTCTGGAAACACCATATATTTT. It yields the protein CASSRDSLSGNTIYF.

Notes on this clone: At one of its ends the junction is not consistent with the germline gene, which may arise from a read error. The chain combines TRBV7-7 with TRBJ2-1; D is ambiguous. CDR3 length: 13 residues. CDR1 is SSHAT and CDR2 is FNYEAQ in the germline V gene (reference sequence). CDR3: CASSIGPNNEQFF. In DNA form, the CDR3 reads TGTGCTAGCAGCATTGGACCCAACAATGAGCAGTTCTTC.

J is TRBJ1-2 and V is TRBV6-6; tentative D call: TRBD1 (5 bases). Germline CDR1 is MNHNY and CDR2 is SVGAGI (reference sequence). CDR3 length: 10 residues. Between the trimmed V and J ends, which lost 6 bases and 7 bases, there was a span of 6 bases. The DNA of the CDR3 is TGTGCCAGCAGAGACAGTGGCTACACCTTC. Protein: CASRDSGYTF.

The chain recombines TRBV5-1 with TRBJ2-2; D is ambiguous. Trimming left V 5 bases short and J 1 base short, with 12 bases between. The CDR3 totals 15 residues. Per the germline V gene, CDR1 is SGHRS and CDR2 is YFSETQ. The CDR3 protein is CASRRQPENTGELFF. The CDR3 nucleotides are TGCGCCAGCAGACGGCAGCCTGAGAACACCGGGGAGCTGTTTTTT.

J is TRBJ1-2 and V is TRBV6-5; D is unclear. CDR1 and CDR2 (germline): MNHEY, SVGAGI. Trimming stripped 5 bases from V and 2 bases from J, with 12 bases between. The CDR3 is 14 residues long. The CDR3 spells CASSDTGRNYGYTF. The CDR3 DNA reads as TGTGCCAGCAGTGATACTGGACGGAACTATGGCTACACCTTC.

This clone was seen a handful of times. This chain uses TRBV5-1 with TRBJ2-1; 10 bases are shared with TRBD2. From germline, CDR1 is SGHRS and CDR2 YFSETQ. The CDR3 consists of 14 residues. V gave up 4 bases and J gave up 6 bases; unmatched junction bases: 4. The DNA of the CDR3 is TGCGCCAGCAGCCGGGGACTAGCGACCAATGAGCAGTTCTTC. Protein: CASSRGLATNEQFF.

This clone was seen only once. This chain joins TRBV25-1 and TRBJ2-1, with TRBD1 identical over 9 bases. CDR1 and CDR2 from the germline V gene are MGHDK and SYGVNS. The CDR3 is 16 amino acids. V trimming: 4 bases; J trimming: 5 bases; junction bases outside the gene matches: 9. In DNA, the CDR3 is TGTGCCAGCAGTGGTACCGATAGGACAGGGGACAATGAGCAGTTCTTC. Translating gives CASSGTDRTGDNEQFF.

Remarks on this clone: The junction does not match germline at one end; this may be a read error. The chain links TRBV5-1 to TRBJ1-5; 7 nucleotides align to TRBD1. Germline lookup yields CDR1 SGHRS and CDR2 YFSETQ. The CDR3 runs to 15 residues. CDR3 nucleotide sequence: TGTGCCAGCAGCTTCTGGGGGACAGAGAATCAGCCCCAGCATTTT. Translation: CASSFWGTENQPQHF.

This clone was detected once. The V call is TRBV5-1, the J call TRBJ2-1; maybe TRBD2 (5 bases). This CDR3 contains 13 residues. The V gene lost 2 bases and the J gene lost 5 bases, with 8 bases spanning the gap. CDR1 is SGHRS, CDR2 YFSETQ, per germline. The CDR3 region has the DNA TGCGCCAGCAGCTTCACGGGGAACAATGAGCAGTTCTTC. Translation: CASSFTGNNEQFF.